These T cell receptor beta chains were read from a single sample in a study of cytomegalovirus exposure and HLA in healthy donors. The repertoire was sequenced with immunoSEQ multiplex PCR; TCRdb's copy has only in-frame clones and lacks some. The sample contains about 120,000 clones, about four fifths of which appear only once. The source material was PBMCs. These receptors were collected from a female donor in good health and CMV-seropositive. The CDR3 runs from the conserved cysteine through the conserved F or W. Each record gives: J gene, V gene, CDR3 protein.

TRBJ2-5 TRBV7-9 CASSFSGEYQETQYF
TRBJ2-7 TRBV10-3 CAISVAYEQYF
TRBJ2-7 TRBV28 CASSLVGEPYEQYF
TRBJ2-7 TRBV10-1 CASSAGQGSHEQYF
TRBJ1-1 TRBV28 CASCSSSSVEAFF
TRBJ1-2 TRBV7-2 CASSFNEFYGYTF
TRBJ1-5 TRBV25-1 CASSARQVYSNQPQHF
TRBJ2-5 TRBV6-1 CASRKDNSEETQYF
TRBJ1-5 TRBV27 CASSLRGLDRYAESNQPQHF
TRBJ2-3 TRBV7-2 CASSLNSAGGKDTQYF
TRBJ1-4 TRBV7-9 CASSLSNRWGKLFF
TRBJ2-7 TRBV6-5 CASSTGQAAYEQYF
TRBJ2-1 TRBV18 CASSPYTLAGHNEQFF
TRBJ1-2 TRBV28 CASSLPQQANYGYTF
TRBJ2-7 TRBV6-1 CATFSGQAVDEQYF
TRBJ2-7 TRBV2 CASSRDRVGYEQYF
TRBJ1-2 TRBV28 CASLDAAGLWGYTF
TRBJ1-6 TRBV7-9 CASSSKQKSLHF
TRBJ1-6 TRBV5-8 CASSLWTGSSYNSPLHF
TRBJ2-2 TRBV27 CASSFQGAVAGELFF
TRBJ2-5 TRBV4-1 CASSRGGGLQETQYF
TRBJ1-6 TRBV27 CASSSTLTGGSPLHF
TRBJ1-2 TRBV18 CASSPQLRVESGYTF
TRBJ1-6 TRBV7-8 CASSLAPFQAGFHSPLHF
TRBJ2-7 TRBV11-2 CASSSTVSYEQYF
TRBJ1-2 TRBV7-2 CASSQGPSDGYTF
TRBJ1-2 TRBV29-1 CSVGQGVSGYTF
TRBJ1-2 TRBV5-5 CASSLGGRANYGYTF
TRBJ2-7 TRBV11-2 CASSSAGGTYEQYF
TRBJ2-2 TRBV7-7 CASSLAGQPNTGELFF
TRBJ1-2 TRBV4-3 CASSRTLQGANGYTF
TRBJ1-4 TRBV19 CASSVFATNEKLFF
TRBJ1-5 TRBV30 CAWSVGGGNQPQHF
TRBJ2-6 TRBV2 CASSVSSGANVLTF
TRBJ1-6 TRBV10-3 CAISDNQMASSPLHF
TRBJ2-3 TRBV7-9 CASSPGTSGVPQYF
TRBJ1-2 TRBV4-1 CASSQRGRGHDGYTF
TRBJ2-2 TRBV5-4 CASSLRVGQTGELFF
TRBJ1-2 TRBV7-2 CASSLGDRGYGYTF
TRBJ2-1 TRBV4-3 CASSQRTSGVNEQFF